This T cell receptor (beta chain) was documented in a study of shared clonotypes between healthy human individuals. Germline-derived CDR1 and CDR2 are SGHTA and FQGNSA. With 5 bases removed from V and 10 bases from J, the gap between germline ends came to 14 bases. The CDR3 spans 13 residues. Assay used: immunoSEQ multiplex PCR; TCRdb lists only in-frame clones, some missing. Among roughly 2.2 million clones listed, approximately 93% were seen once. Specimen: naive CD4+ T cells from PBMCs. Subset reported: CD45RA+ positively selected. The sequence derives from a man aged 18 to 35 in good health. Some clones in this sample may be carry-over from other donors' samples. The chain links TRBV7-2 to TRBJ1-4; D possibly corresponds to TRBD1 (6 bases). The CDR3 DNA follows: TGTGCCAGCAGCGAGCGACAGGCGGGAAAACTGTTTTTT. Translating it yields CASSERQAGKLFF.